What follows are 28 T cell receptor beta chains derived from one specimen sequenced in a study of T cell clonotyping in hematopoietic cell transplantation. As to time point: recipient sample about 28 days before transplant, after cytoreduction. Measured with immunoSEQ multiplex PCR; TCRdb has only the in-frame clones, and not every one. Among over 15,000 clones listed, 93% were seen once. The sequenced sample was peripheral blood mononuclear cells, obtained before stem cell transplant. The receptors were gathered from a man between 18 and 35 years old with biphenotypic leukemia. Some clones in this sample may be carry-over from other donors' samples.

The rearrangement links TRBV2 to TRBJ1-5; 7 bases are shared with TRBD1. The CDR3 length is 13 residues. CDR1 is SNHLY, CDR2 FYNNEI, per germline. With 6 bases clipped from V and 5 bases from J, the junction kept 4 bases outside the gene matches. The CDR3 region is CASRGQADQPQHF. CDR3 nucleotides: TGTGCCAGCAGAGGACAGGCCGATCAGCCCCAGCATTTT.

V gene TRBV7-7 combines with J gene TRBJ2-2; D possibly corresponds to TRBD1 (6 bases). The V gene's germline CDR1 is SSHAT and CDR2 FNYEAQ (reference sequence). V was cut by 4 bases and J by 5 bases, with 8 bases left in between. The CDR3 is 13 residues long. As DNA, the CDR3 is TGTGCCAGCAGCTCGAGGGGGACCGGGGAGCTGTTTTTT. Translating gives CASSSRGTGELFF.

The CDR3 loop is CASSQDRGNGAETQYF. The CDR3 nucleotides read TGCGCCAGCAGCCAAGACAGGGGCAATGGGGCAGAGACCCAGTACTTC. The rearrangement uses TRBV4-3 and TRBJ2-5; possible D gene TRBD1, 6 bases. CDR3 length: 16 amino acids. V lost 0 bases to trimming and J lost 4 bases, with 15 bases between them. Per germline, CDR1 LGHNA and CDR2 YSLEER.

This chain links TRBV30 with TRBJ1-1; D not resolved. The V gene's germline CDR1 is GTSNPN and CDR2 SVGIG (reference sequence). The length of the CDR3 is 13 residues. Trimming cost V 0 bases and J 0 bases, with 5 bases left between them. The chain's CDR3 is CAWSVHMNTEAFF. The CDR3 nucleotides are TGTGCCTGGAGTGTACACATGAACACTGAAGCTTTCTTT.

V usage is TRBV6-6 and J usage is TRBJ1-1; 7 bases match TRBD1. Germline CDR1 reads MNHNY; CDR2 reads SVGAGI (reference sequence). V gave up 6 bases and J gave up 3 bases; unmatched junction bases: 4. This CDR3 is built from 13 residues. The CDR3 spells CASSKGQDTEAFF. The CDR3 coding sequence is TGTGCCAGCAGCAAAGGACAGGACACTGAAGCTTTCTTT.

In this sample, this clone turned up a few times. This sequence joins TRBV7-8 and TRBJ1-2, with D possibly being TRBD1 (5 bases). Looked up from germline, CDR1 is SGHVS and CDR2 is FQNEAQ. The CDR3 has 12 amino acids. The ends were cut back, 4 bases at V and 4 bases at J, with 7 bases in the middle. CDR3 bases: TGTGCCAGCAGCTCCGACAGCTATGGCTACACCTTC. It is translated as CASSSDSYGYTF.

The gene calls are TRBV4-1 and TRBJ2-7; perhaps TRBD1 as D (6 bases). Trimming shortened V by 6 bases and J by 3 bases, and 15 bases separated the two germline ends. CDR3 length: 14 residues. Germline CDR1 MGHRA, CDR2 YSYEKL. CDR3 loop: CASRPRTDDYEQYF. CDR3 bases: TGCGCCAGCAGACCAAGGACAGATGACTACGAGCAGTACTTC.

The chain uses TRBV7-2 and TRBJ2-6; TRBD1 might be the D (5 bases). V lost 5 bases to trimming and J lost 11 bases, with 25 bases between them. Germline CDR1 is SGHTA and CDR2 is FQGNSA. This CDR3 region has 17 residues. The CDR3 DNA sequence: TGTGCCAGCAGCCCAAGGCAGGGTCTTAGTTGGTATGACGTCCTGACTTTC. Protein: CASSPRQGLSWYDVLTF.

The CDR3: CASSPTGSNEQYF. CDR3 in DNA: TGTGCCAGCAGCCCGACAGGGTCTAACGAGCAGTACTTC. V gene TRBV14 combines with J gene TRBJ2-7; 7 bases align to TRBD1. With 4 bases clipped from V and 5 bases from J, the junction kept 5 bases outside the gene matches. This CDR3 comprises 13 residues. In germline, CDR1 is SGHDN, CDR2 FVKESK.

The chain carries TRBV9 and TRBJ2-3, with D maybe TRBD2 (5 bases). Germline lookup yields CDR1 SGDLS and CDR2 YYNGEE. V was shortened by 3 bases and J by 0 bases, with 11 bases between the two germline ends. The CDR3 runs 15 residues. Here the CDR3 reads CASSAEGSSTDTQYF. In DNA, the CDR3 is TGTGCCAGCAGCGCCGAGGGCAGTAGCACAGATACGCAGTATTTT.

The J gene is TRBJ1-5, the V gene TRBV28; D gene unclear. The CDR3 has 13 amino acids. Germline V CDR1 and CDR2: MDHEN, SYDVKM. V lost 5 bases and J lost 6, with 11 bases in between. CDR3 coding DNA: TGTGCCAGCAGTCTGGTGCGGGGTCAGCCCCAGCATTTT. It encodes CASSLVRGQPQHF.

The DNA of the CDR3 is TGCGCCAGCAGCTTGCTCGGGACATTGAACACTGAAGCTTTCTTT. Translation gives CASSLLGTLNTEAFF. J is TRBJ1-1 and V is TRBV5-1; the D gene is possibly TRBD1 (6 bases). The CDR3 totals 15 residues. Germline V gene lookup returns CDR1 SGHRS and CDR2 YFSETQ. V was pared by 1 base and J by 0 bases, with 10 bases between.

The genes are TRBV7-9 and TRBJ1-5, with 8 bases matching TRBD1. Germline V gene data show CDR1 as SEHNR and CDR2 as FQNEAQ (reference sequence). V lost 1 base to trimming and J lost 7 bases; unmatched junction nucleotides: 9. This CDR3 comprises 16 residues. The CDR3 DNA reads TGTGCCAGCAGCTTAGTTGCCAGGGGGCCGGAGCAGCCCCAGCATTTT. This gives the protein CASSLVARGPEQPQHF.

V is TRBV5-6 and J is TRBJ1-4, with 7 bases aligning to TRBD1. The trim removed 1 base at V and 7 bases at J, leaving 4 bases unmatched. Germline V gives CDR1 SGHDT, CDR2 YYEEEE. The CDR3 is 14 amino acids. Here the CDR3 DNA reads TGTGCCAGCAGCTTGTACAGGGGAGTTGAAAAACTGTTTTTT. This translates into CASSLYRGVEKLFF. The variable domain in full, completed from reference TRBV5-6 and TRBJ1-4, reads DAGVTQSPTHLIKTRGQQVTLRCSPKSGHDTVSWYQQALGQGPQFIFQYYEEEERQRGNFPDRFSGHQFPNYSSELNVNALLLGDSALYLCASSLYRGVEKLFFGSGTQLSVL.

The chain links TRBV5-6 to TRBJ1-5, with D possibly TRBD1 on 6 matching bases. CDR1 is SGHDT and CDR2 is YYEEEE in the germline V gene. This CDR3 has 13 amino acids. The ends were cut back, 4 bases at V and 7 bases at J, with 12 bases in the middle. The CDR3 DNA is TGTGCCAGCAGCCCTCTCAGGGGCCAGCCCCAGCATTTT. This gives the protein CASSPLRGQPQHF.

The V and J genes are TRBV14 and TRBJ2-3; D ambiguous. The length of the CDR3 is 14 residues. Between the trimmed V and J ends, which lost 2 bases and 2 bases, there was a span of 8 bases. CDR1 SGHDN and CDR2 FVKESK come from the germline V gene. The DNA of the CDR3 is TGTGCCAGCAGCCAACTCCGGCCCACAGATACGCAGTATTTT. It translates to CASSQLRPTDTQYF.

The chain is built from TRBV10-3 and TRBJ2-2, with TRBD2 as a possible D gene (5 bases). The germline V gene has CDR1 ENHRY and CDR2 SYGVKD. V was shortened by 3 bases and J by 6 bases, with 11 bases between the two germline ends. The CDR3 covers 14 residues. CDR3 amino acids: CAISDPLGAGELFF. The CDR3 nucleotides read TGTGCCATCAGTGACCCCCTCGGGGCCGGGGAGCTGTTTTTT.

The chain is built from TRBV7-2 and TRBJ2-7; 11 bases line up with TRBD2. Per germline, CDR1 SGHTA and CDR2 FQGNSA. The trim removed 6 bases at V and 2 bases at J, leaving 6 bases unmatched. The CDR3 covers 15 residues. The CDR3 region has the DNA TGTGCCAGCAGGTCTAGCGGGGGGTATCCCTACGAGCAGTACTTC. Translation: CASRSSGGYPYEQYF.

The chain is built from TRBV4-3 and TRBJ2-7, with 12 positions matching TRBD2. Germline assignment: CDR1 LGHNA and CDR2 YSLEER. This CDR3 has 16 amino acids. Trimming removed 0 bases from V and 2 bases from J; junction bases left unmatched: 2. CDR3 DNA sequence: TGCGCCAGCAGCCAAGAACTAGCGGGGGGTGCCTACGAGCAGTACTTC. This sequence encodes CASSQELAGGAYEQYF.

The DNA of the CDR3 is TGTGCCAGCAGCTTAGCCGGGGGTGCCGGGCAGCCCCAGCATTTT. This sequence encodes CASSLAGGAGQPQHF. The gene calls are TRBV7-2 and TRBJ1-5; weak D call: TRBD1 (5 bases). Germline V gene data show CDR1 as SGHTA and CDR2 as FQGNSA. The CDR3 length is 15 residues. Trimming stripped 0 bases from V and 7 bases from J, with 13 bases between.

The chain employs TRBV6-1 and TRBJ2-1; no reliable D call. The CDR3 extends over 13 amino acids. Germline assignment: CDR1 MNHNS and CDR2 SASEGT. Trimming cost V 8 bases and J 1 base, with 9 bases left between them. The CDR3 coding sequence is TGTGCCAGCGGTAGGGAATCCTACAATGAGCAGTTCTTC. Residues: CASGRESYNEQFF.

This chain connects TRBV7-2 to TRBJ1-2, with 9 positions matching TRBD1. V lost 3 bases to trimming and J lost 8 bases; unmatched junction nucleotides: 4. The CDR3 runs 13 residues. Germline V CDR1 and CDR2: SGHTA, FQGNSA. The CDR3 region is CASSFNRGHGYTF. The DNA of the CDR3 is TGTGCCAGCAGCTTTAACAGGGGGCACGGCTACACCTTC. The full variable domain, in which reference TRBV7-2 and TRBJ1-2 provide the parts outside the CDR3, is GAGVSQSPSNKVTEKGKDVELRCDPISGHTALYWYRQSLGQGLEFLIYFQGNSAPDKSGLPSDRFSAERTGGSVSTLTIQRTQQEDSAVYLCASSFNRGHGYTFGSGTRLTVV.

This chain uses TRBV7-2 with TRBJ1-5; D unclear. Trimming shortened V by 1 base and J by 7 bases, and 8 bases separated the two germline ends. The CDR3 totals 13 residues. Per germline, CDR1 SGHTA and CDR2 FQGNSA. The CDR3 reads CASSLVVGQPQHF. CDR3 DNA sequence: TGTGCCAGCAGCTTAGTAGTTGGACAGCCCCAGCATTTT.

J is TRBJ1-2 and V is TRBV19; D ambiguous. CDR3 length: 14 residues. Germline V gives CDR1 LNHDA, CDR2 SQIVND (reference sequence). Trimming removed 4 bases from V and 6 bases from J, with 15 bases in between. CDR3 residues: CASSSNTGWDGYTF. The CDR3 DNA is TGTGCCAGTAGTAGTAACACCGGCTGGGATGGCTACACCTTC.

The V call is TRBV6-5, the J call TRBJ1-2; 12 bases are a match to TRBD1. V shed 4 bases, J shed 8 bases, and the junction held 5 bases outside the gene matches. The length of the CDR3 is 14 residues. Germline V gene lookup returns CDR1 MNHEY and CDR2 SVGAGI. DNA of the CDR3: TGTGCCAGCAGTTGGGGACAGGGGGCCTACGGCTACACCTTC. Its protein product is CASSWGQGAYGYTF.

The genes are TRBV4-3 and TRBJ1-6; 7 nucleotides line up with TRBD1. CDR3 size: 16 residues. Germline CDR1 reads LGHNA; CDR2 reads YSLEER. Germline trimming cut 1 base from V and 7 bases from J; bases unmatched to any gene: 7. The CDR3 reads CASSQGTTGRNSPLHF. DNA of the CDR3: TGCGCCAGCAGCCAAGGGACGACAGGGAGGAATTCACCCCTCCACTTT.

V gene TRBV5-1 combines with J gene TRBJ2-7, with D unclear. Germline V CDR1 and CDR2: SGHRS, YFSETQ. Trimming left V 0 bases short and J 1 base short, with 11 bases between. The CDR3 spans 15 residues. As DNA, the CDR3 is TGCGCCAGCAGCTTGGGACTCTATGGGTCCTACGAGCAGTACTTC. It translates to CASSLGLYGSYEQYF.

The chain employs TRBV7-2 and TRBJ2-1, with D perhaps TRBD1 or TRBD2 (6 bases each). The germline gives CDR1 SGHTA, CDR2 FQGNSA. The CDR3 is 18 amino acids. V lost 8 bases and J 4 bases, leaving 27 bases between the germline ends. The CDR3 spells CASSLLGGEGGSYNEQFF. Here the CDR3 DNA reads TGTGCCAGCTCTCTCCTCGGGGGCGAAGGGGGGTCTTACAATGAGCAGTTCTTC.